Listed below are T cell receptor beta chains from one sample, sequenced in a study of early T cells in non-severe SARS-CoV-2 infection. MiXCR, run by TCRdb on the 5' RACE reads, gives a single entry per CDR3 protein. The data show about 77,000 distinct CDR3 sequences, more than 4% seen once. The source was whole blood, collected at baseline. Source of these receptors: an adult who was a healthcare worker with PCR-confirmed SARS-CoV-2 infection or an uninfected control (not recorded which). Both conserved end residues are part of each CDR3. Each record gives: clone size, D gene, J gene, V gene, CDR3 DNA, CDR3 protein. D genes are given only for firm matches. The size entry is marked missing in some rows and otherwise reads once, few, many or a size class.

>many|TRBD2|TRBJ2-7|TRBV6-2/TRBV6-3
TGTGCCAGCAGTAACAGCGGGAGGGTACAGTACTTC
CASSNSGRVQYF
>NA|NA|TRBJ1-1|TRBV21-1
TGTGCCAGCCCGCCTCGGGGGAGGCACACTGAAGCTTTCTTT
CASPPRGRHTEAFF
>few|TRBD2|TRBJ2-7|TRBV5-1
TGCGCCAGCAGCTTGCAGCTAGCGGAACTCTACGAGCAGTACTTC
CASSLQLAELYEQYF
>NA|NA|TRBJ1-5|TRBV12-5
TGTGCTAGTGAAGCAGGACAGAGCAATCAGCCCCAGCATTTT
CASEAGQSNQPQHF
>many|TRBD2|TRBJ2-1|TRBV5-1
TGCGCCAGCAGCCTATCGGGAGGGCCGGTTGGTGAGCAGTTCTTC
CASSLSGGPVGEQFF
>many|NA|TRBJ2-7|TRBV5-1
TGCGCCAGCAGCGGGGGCTACGCCTACGAGCAGTACTTC
CASSGGYAYEQYF
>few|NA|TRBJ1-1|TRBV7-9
TGTGCCAGCAGCCGCTATAAGGAGGCCACTGAAGCTTTCTTT
CASSRYKEATEAFF
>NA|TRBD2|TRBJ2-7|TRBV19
TGTGCCAGTAGTAGGAGACTAGCGGGAGACAACGAGCAGTACTTC
CASSRRLAGDNEQYF
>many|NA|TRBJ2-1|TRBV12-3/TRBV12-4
TGTGCCAGCAGTCTAGGGACCCTCAAGCAGTTCTTC
CASSLGTLKQFF
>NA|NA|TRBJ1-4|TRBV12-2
TGTGCAAGTCGCTTAGCGCCCAGGGAACCAACTAATGAAAAACTGTTTTTT
CASRLAPREPTNEKLFF
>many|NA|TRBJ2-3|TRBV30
TGTGCCTGGAGACAGGGAGCTAGCACAGATACGCAGTATTTT
CAWRQGASTDTQYF